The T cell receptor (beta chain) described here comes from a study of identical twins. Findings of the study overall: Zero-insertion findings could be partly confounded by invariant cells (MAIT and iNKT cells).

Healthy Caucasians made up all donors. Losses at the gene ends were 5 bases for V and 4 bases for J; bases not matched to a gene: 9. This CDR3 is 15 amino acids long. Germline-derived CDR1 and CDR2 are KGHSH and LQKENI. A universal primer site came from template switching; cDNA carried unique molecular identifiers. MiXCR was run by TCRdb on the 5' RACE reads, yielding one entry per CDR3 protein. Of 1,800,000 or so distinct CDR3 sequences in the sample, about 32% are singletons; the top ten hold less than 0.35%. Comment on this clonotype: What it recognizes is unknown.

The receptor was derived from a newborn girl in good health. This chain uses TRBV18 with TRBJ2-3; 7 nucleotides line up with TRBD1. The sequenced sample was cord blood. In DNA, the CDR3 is TGTGCCAGCTCAAGCAAGACAGGGACCTCAGATACGCAGTATTTT. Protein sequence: CASSSKTGTSDTQYF.